This T cell receptor (beta chain) was obtained from a study of OX40 agonist ivuxolimab in advanced cancers. Germline V gene data show CDR1 as SEHNR and CDR2 as FQNEAQ (reference sequence). The CDR3 totals 13 residues. V dropped 5 bases and J dropped 4 bases, with 11 bases sitting between them. The repertoire was sequenced with immunoSEQ multiplex PCR; TCRdb's copy has only in-frame clones and lacks some. Here the sample spans 9,000 to 13,000 clones, 78% being singletons. Sequencing was performed on CD4+ or CD8+ T cells sorted from blood, taken in a trial of the OX40 agonist ivuxolimab. V usage is TRBV7-9 and J usage is TRBJ1-1; tentative D call: TRBD1 (5 bases). This TCR was recovered from an adult with an advanced solid tumor such as melanoma, head and neck, liver or kidney cancer. The CDR3 DNA reads as TGTGCCAGCAGCCTGCCAGGGACCACTGAAGCTTTCTTT. Translating it yields CASSLPGTTEAFF.